Below are 2 T cell receptor beta chains sequenced from a single sample in a study of T cell repertoires in cytomegalovirus infection. One entry per CDR3 protein, called by TCRdb with MiXCR from the reads. Of about 220,000 distinct CDR3 sequences listed, about 38% are singletons. Their antigens are not known. The specimen comprised CD8+ T cells from cultured PBMCs, sampled from culture after CMV antigen stimulation. These receptor sequences come from a human donor in good health (CMV status not recorded). Some clones in this sample may be carry-over from other donors' samples.

The chain recombines TRBV18 with TRBJ1-1; unclear D gene. The germline gives CDR1 KGHSH, CDR2 LQKENI. The CDR3 sequence is 15 residues long. With 3 bases removed from V and 2 bases from J, the gap between germline ends came to 13 bases. CDR3 sequence (DNA): TGTGCCAGCTCACCTCGAGGGCCGACTAACACTGAAGCTTTCTTT. This translates into CASSPRGPTNTEAFF. Full variable domain (missing parts from reference TRBV18 and TRBJ1-1): NAGVMQNPRHLVRRRGQEARLRCSPMKGHSHVYWYRQLPEEGLKFMVYLQKENIIDESGMPKERFSAEFPKEGPSILRIQQVVRGDSAAYFCASSPRGPTNTEAFFGQGTRLTVV.

The chain is built from TRBV19 and TRBJ2-1; D not certain. V shed 6 bases and J shed 1 base, with 19 bases lying between them. The CDR3 length is 17 residues. Germline CDR1 is LNHDA and CDR2 is SQIVND (reference sequence). CDR3 in amino acids: CASSDPTTGGSYNEQFF. In nucleotides, the CDR3 is TGTGCCAGTAGCGACCCCACGACCGGTGGGTCCTACAATGAGCAGTTCTTC.